This entry lists 27 T cell receptor beta chains sequenced from one sample in a study of diagnostic markers for celiac disease. No DNA is given; TCRdb re-called the reads and lists each CDR3 protein once. The sample holds roughly 1,400 distinct CDR3 sequences. Sequenced material: either unsorted cells or a sorted T cell fraction (not recorded which). All receptors derive from a human donor. This table probably holds off-target reads from a library built for another chain.

The V gene is TRBV12-3 or TRBV12-4, the J gene TRBJ2-1; TCRdb indicates TRBD2, and absent DNA this call remains unverified. CDR3 length equals 15 residues. Here the CDR3 reads CASSLGLAESNEQFF.

The chain recombines TRBV5-1 with TRBJ1-1; lacking DNA, the TRBD1 call made by TCRdb goes unchecked. The germline CDR1 and CDR2 sequences are SGHRS and YFSETQ. The CDR3 has 17 amino acids. The CDR3 region is CASSSSGALRANTEAFF.

The rearrangement links TRBV5-1 to TRBJ2-7; with no DNA, the TCRdb D assignment of TRBD1 cannot be verified. Germline V CDR1 and CDR2: SGHRS, YFSETQ. The CDR3 spans 15 residues. The CDR3 loop reads CASRARGSSSYEQYF.

This clonotype ranks as large in terms of frequency. The V gene is TRBV6-6, the J gene TRBJ1-6; TCRdb lists TRBD1, though no DNA is available to test this call. CDR1 and CDR2 from the germline V gene are MNHNY and SVGAGI (reference sequence). CDR3 size: 14 residues. CDR3 loop: CASSHGTGHSPLHF.

The CDR3 reads CASSLGAKFSEAFF. The rearrangement uses TRBV28 and TRBJ1-1; the TCRdb D gene call, TRBD1, has no DNA to confirm it. This CDR3 spans 14 amino acids. Germline assignment: CDR1 MDHEN and CDR2 SYDVKM.

The chain uses TRBV25-1 and TRBJ2-1; without DNA, the TCRdb call of TRBD1 cannot be checked. The CDR3 loop spans 12 amino acids. The germline V gene has CDR1 MGHDK and CDR2 SYGVNS. CDR3 protein: CASSAGAREQFF.

The CDR3 sequence is CAWSAQGSPFF. The genes are TRBV30 and TRBJ2-1; there is no DNA to check the TCRdb D call of TRBD1. The CDR3 is 11 amino acids. Germline assignment: CDR1 GTSNPN and CDR2 SVGIG (reference sequence).

This clonotype is labeled medium-sized based on frequency. The rearrangement uses TRBV2 and TRBJ2-1; TCRdb's assignment of TRBD1 cannot be checked, as there is no DNA. Germline assignment: CDR1 SNHLY and CDR2 FYNNEI. This CDR3 comprises 13 residues. This CDR3 reads CASSTRADNEQFF.

V usage is TRBV7-6 and J usage is TRBJ2-3; TCRdb's assignment of TRBD1 cannot be checked, as there is no DNA. In germline, CDR1 is SGHVS, CDR2 FNYEAQ. The CDR3 sequence is 17 residues long. CDR3 amino acids: CASSPLGGPQQPDTQYF.

Frequency places this clonotype as medium-sized. The chain links TRBV28 to TRBJ1-1; absent DNA, TCRdb's TRBD1 call cannot be checked. The length of the CDR3 is 17 residues. CDR1 MDHEN and CDR2 SYDVKM come from the germline V gene. CDR3 in amino acids: CASSLSWGRVVITEAFF.

This chain uses TRBV20-1 with TRBJ2-7; no DNA is available, so the TRBD2 call from TCRdb remains unchecked. CDR3 size: 15 residues. The V gene's germline CDR1 is DFQATT and CDR2 SNEGSKA (reference sequence). The CDR3 here is CSASWLGGRVYEQYF.

This chain connects TRBV29-1 to TRBJ2-7. The V gene's germline CDR1 is SQVTM and CDR2 ANQGSEA. The CDR3 loop spans 12 amino acids. CDR3 sequence: CSVELVDYEQYF.

The chain recombines TRBV11-2 with TRBJ1-2. CDR3 length: 12 residues. Germline V CDR1 and CDR2: SGHAT, FQNNGV. CDR3 sequence reads: CASSLDSYGYTF.

J is TRBJ2-7 and V is TRBV29-1; the TCRdb call, TRBD2, lacks DNA for checking. Germline CDR1 SQVTM, CDR2 ANQGSEA. There are 15 residues in the CDR3. The CDR3 spells CSVSGTSGIFSEQYF.

The rearrangement joins TRBV20-1 to TRBJ1-6. The CDR3 is 14 amino acids. Germline-derived CDR1 and CDR2 are DFQATT and SNEGSKA (reference sequence). CDR3 sequence reads: CSAKTSSYNSPLHF.

The V gene is TRBV29-1, the J gene TRBJ2-5. Germline V lookup: CDR1 SQVTM, CDR2 ANQGSEA. CDR3 length: 14 amino acids. The CDR3 here is CSVAEWSGQETQYF.

The V gene is TRBV29-1, the J gene TRBJ2-1; absent DNA, TCRdb's TRBD1 call cannot be checked. Looked up from germline, CDR1 is SQVTM and CDR2 is ANQGSEA. This CDR3 is built from 15 residues. The CDR3 is CSVEVGQGVSGEQFF.

The chain uses TRBV28 and TRBJ1-1; TCRdb calls TRBD1, which cannot be checked without DNA. CDR1 and CDR2 from the germline V gene are MDHEN and SYDVKM. CDR3 length: 14 residues. The CDR3 protein is CAIQTGAGNTEAFF.

The chain carries TRBV29-1 and TRBJ2-4. CDR1 and CDR2 from the germline V gene are SQVTM and ANQGSEA. The CDR3 runs 15 residues. The CDR3 loop is CSVEDPVRAKNIQYF.

This clonotype is large by frequency. The J gene is TRBJ1-5, the V gene TRBV23-1. TRBV23-1 is reported as an ORF; its role is uncertain. This CDR3 contains 18 residues. CDR3 amino acids: CASSQPTVGRHSNQPQHF.

The V and J genes are TRBV18 and TRBJ1-5. Germline-derived CDR1 and CDR2 are KGHSH and LQKENI. CDR3 length: 13 amino acids. The CDR3 loop is CASTHVTDQPQHF.

This sequence joins TRBV7-2 and TRBJ2-7; TCRdb selects TRBD1, and the lack of DNA leaves this call unchecked. Germline-derived CDR1 and CDR2 are SGHTA and FQGNSA. This CDR3 has 15 residues. CDR3 sequence reads: CASSLRTEFSYEQYF.

The CDR3 loop reads CSASSSGKYNEQFF. This chain links TRBV20-1 with TRBJ2-1; TCRdb calls TRBD2, which cannot be checked without DNA. The V gene's germline CDR1 is DFQATT and CDR2 SNEGSKA (reference sequence). The CDR3 sequence is 14 residues long.

This chain joins TRBV7-9 and TRBJ2-2; TCRdb names TRBD1, which stays unverified in the absence of DNA. Germline assignment: CDR1 SEHNR and CDR2 FQNEAQ (reference sequence). The CDR3 consists of 15 residues. The CDR3 sequence is CASRPSDRDPEELFF.

CDR3 sequence reads: CASSLGLHNEQFF. The rearrangement uses TRBV12-3 or TRBV12-4 and TRBJ2-1. The CDR3 contains 13 residues.

The J gene is TRBJ2-7, the V gene TRBV21-1. TRBV21-1 is flagged as a pseudogene. This CDR3 is 12 amino acids long. This CDR3 is CATPRRSYEQYF.

V is TRBV12-3 or TRBV12-4 and J is TRBJ2-1; TCRdb indicates TRBD2, and absent DNA this call remains unverified. The CDR3 totals 17 residues. The CDR3 sequence is CASSLSSSSGTYNEQFF.